Described below is a single T cell receptor beta chain sequence and its context. Its target is not known. This sample is drawn from a study of spatial heterogeneity in lung cancer. Study-wide results and caveats: Mutation tallies in tumors tracked expanded intratumoral alpha and beta TCR counts.

Time point here: sample taken at primary tumor resection. No cells were sorted before sequencing. The whole RNA sequenced was extracted from tumor, nontumor lung or frozen PBMC. One entry per CDR3 protein results from TCRdb running MiXCR on the 5' RACE reads. The sample lists more than 4,500 distinct CDR3 sequences, under 20% occurring once. V dropped 3 bases and J dropped 6; count of bases not matched to a gene: 7. Germline V lookup: CDR1 MGHRA, CDR2 YSYEKL. The CDR3 has 14 amino acids. V and J are TRBV4-1 and TRBJ1-1, with 7 bases identical to TRBD1. Sequences were derived from lung tumor tissue, sampled at surgery. This TCR was recovered from a male donor with early-stage non-small cell lung cancer. The CDR3 nucleotides are TGCGCCAGCAGCCATGCCACAGGGGAGGCTGAAGCTTTCTTT. It is translated as CASSHATGEAEAFF.